This T cell receptor beta chain was profiled in a study of CD4 T cells in relation to SARS-CoV-2 and coronaviruses. The repertoire was sequenced with immunoSEQ multiplex PCR; TCRdb's copy has only in-frame clones and lacks some. The sample yields roughly 21,000 clones, around three quarters seen once. Concerning this clone: Antigen unknown.

The CDR3 is made up of 13 amino acids. CDR1 and CDR2 (germline): MDHEN, SYDVKM. V lost 3 bases and J lost 9, with 9 bases in between. Before the COVID-19 pandemic, during about 2011-2019, CD4+ T cells were taken from unexposed donors. CD4+ T cells were isolated from the cells after 10 days of culture. Cultures held roughly 2 million PBMCs per well with about 10 IU/ml IL-2. The sample comprised CD4+ T cells from PBMCs, cultured in vitro. The gene calls are TRBV28 and TRBJ1-6; no clear D gene. The clonotype comes from a human donor in good health. In nucleotides, the CDR3 is TGTGCCAGCAGTTTGCCCTCCACTTCACCCCTCCACTTT. Its translation: CASSLPSTSPLHF. Using reference TRBV28 and TRBJ1-6 for the parts outside the CDR3, the full variable domain is DVKVTQSSRYLVKRTGEKVFLECVQDMDHENMFWYRQDPGLGLRLIYFSYDVKMKEKGDIPEGYSVSREKKERFSLILESASTNQTSMYLCASSLPSTSPLHFGNGTRLTVT.